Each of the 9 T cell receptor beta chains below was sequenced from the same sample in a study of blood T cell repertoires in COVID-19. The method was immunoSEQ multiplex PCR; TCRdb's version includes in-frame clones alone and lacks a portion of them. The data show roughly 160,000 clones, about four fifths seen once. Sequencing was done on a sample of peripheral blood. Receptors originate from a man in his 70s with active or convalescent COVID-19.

The CDR3: CASSYGRAGGNQPQHF. The CDR3 region has the DNA TGTGCCAGCAGTTATGGACGGGCGGGGGGCAATCAGCCCCAGCATTTT. The chain carries TRBV28 and TRBJ1-5, with D perhaps TRBD1 (5 bases). V gave up 4 bases and J gave up 2 bases, with 15 bases separating them. In germline, CDR1 is MDHEN, CDR2 SYDVKM. The CDR3 totals 16 residues.

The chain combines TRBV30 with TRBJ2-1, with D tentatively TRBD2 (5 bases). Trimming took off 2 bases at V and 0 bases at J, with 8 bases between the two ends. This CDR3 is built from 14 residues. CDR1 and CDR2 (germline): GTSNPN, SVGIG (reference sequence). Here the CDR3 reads CAWSRLSSYNEQFF. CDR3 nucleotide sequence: TGTGCCTGGAGTCGACTAAGCTCCTACAATGAGCAGTTCTTC.

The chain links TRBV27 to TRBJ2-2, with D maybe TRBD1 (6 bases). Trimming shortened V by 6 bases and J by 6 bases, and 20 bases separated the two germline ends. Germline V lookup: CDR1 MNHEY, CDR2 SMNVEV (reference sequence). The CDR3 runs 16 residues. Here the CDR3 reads CASSKGTWNNPGELFF. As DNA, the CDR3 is TGTGCCAGCAGCAAAGGGACATGGAATAACCCCGGGGAGCTGTTTTTT.

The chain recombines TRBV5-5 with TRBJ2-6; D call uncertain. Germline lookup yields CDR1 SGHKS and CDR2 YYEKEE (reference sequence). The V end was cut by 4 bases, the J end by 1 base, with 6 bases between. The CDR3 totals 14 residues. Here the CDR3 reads CASSPSSGANVLTF. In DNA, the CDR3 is TGTGCCAGCAGCCCTTCTTCTGGGGCCAACGTCCTGACTTTC.

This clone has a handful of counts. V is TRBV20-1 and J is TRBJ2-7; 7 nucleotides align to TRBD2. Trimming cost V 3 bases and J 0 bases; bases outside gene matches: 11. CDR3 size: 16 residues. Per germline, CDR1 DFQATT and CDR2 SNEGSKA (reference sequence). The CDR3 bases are TGCAGTGCTAGTGTATTTGGGCGGGGGAGCTCCTACGAGCAGTACTTC. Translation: CSASVFGRGSSYEQYF.

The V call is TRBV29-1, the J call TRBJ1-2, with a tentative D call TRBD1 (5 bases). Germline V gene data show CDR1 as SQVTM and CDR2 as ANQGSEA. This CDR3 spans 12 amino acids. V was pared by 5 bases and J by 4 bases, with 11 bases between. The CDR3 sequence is CSVSRAGYGYTF. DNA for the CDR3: TGCAGCGTTAGCAGGGCCGGCTATGGCTACACCTTC.

CDR3 sequence reads: CASSPFRASAEQYF. CDR3 in DNA: TGTGCCAGCAGCCCCTTTCGTGCCAGCGCGGAGCAGTACTTC. J is TRBJ2-7 and V is TRBV7-9; no clear D. V was trimmed by 5 bases and J by 7 bases, leaving 18 bases between them. Per the germline V gene, CDR1 is SEHNR and CDR2 is FQNEAQ (reference sequence). This CDR3 region has 14 residues.

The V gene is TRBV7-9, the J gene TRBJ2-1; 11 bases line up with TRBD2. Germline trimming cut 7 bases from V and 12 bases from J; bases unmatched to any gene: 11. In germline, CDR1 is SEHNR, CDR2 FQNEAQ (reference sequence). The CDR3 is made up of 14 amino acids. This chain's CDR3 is CASNLDGTSGGQFF. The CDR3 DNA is TGTGCCAGCAATCTGGATGGGACTAGCGGTGGGCAGTTCTTC.

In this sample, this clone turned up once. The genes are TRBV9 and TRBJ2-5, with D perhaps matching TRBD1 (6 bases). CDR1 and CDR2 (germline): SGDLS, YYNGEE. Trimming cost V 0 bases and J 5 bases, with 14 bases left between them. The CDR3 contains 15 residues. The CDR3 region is CASSVVSGAGETQYF. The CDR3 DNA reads TGTGCCAGCAGCGTAGTTTCAGGGGCCGGGGAGACCCAGTACTTC.